A selection of T cell receptor beta chains follows, all from one sample in a study of blood T cell repertoires in COVID-19. Assay: immunoSEQ multiplex PCR; the TCRdb copy retains only in-frame clones and omits some. The sample records over 130,000 clones, about 80% being singletons. Specimen: peripheral blood. Receptors were obtained from a woman in her sixties with acute or convalescent COVID-19. Each CDR3 is given with its conserved first and last residue. The order of the fields is clone size, D gene, V gene, J gene, CDR3 DNA, CDR3 protein. The D gene is left open where the match is weak. The size field is filled for only some rows; it gives once, few, many or a size class.

abundance: -
d_gene: TRBD2
v_gene: TRBV19
j_gene: TRBJ2-5
CDR3nt: TGTGCCAGTAGTATAACTAGCGCTGCAGAGACCCAGTACTTC
CDR3aa: CASSITSAAETQYF

abundance: -
d_gene: -
v_gene: TRBV2
j_gene: TRBJ1-2
CDR3nt: TGTGCCAGCAGTGCAGGGCCAGCTTATGGCTACACCTTC
CDR3aa: CASSAGPAYGYTF

abundance: -
d_gene: -
v_gene: TRBV29-1
j_gene: TRBJ1-1
CDR3nt: TGCAGCGTTCGGACAGTAATGAACACTGAAGCTTTCTTT
CDR3aa: CSVRTVMNTEAFF

abundance: -
d_gene: TRBD2
v_gene: TRBV6-5
j_gene: TRBJ2-5
CDR3nt: TGTGCCAGCACGCCAGTAGCGGGAGGTGAGACCCAGTACTTC
CDR3aa: CASTPVAGGETQYF

abundance: -
d_gene: -
v_gene: TRBV21-1
j_gene: TRBJ2-1
CDR3nt: TGTGCCAGCAGCAAAGCGCAGGGGGGTTACGGTGAGCAGTTCTTC
CDR3aa: CASSKAQGGYGEQFF

abundance: -
d_gene: -
v_gene: TRBV3-1/TRBV3-2
j_gene: TRBJ2-7
CDR3nt: TGTGCCAGCAGCCATTCCGACCGAGGGGAGCAGTACTTC
CDR3aa: CASSHSDRGEQYF

abundance: -
d_gene: -
v_gene: TRBV28
j_gene: TRBJ1-5
CDR3nt: TGTGCCAGCAGTCCCTTGGGGGAGGGGCAGGGCAATCAGCCCCAGCATTTT
CDR3aa: CASSPLGEGQGNQPQHF

abundance: -
d_gene: -
v_gene: TRBV7-8
j_gene: TRBJ1-5
CDR3nt: TGTGCCAGCAGCCAGGGGTTTTATCAGCCCCAGCATTTT
CDR3aa: CASSQGFYQPQHF

abundance: few
d_gene: -
v_gene: TRBV28
j_gene: TRBJ1-2
CDR3nt: TGTGCCAGCAGTTCCCCGTTTGCGGGGACCAGCCTAAGCTACACCTTC
CDR3aa: CASSSPFAGTSLSYTF

abundance: -
d_gene: TRBD1
v_gene: TRBV28
j_gene: TRBJ1-3
CDR3nt: TGTGCCAGCAGACCGACAGGGATTGGAAACACCATATATTTT
CDR3aa: CASRPTGIGNTIYF

abundance: -
d_gene: -
v_gene: TRBV4-1
j_gene: TRBJ1-4
CDR3nt: TGCGCCAGCAGCCAAGATCGGGGAGGAGGGTTGGGAGAAAAACTGTTTTTT
CDR3aa: CASSQDRGGGLGEKLFF

abundance: -
d_gene: TRBD1
v_gene: TRBV11-2
j_gene: TRBJ2-5
CDR3nt: TGTGCCAGCAGCGCGTACAGGGGCCTCCAAGAGACCCAGTACTTC
CDR3aa: CASSAYRGLQETQYF

abundance: -
d_gene: -
v_gene: TRBV29-1
j_gene: TRBJ1-2
CDR3nt: TGCAGCGTCACCGGGGGGGGGCTCGGCTACACCTTC
CDR3aa: CSVTGGGLGYTF

abundance: -
d_gene: -
v_gene: TRBV10-3
j_gene: TRBJ1-3
CDR3nt: TGTGCCATCAGTGAGTCGGGGGGACCTGGAAACACCATATATTTT
CDR3aa: CAISESGGPGNTIYF

abundance: once
d_gene: -
v_gene: TRBV3-1/TRBV3-2
j_gene: TRBJ1-5
CDR3nt: TGTGCCAGCAGCCAAGTAGGGGGTCAGCCCCAGCATTTT
CDR3aa: CASSQVGGQPQHF

abundance: -
d_gene: TRBD1
v_gene: TRBV4-1
j_gene: TRBJ1-1
CDR3nt: TGCGCCAGCAGCCAATCGGGACAGGGGAGAGAGGCTTTCTTT
CDR3aa: CASSQSGQGREAFF

abundance: -
d_gene: -
v_gene: TRBV6-1
j_gene: TRBJ1-4
CDR3nt: TGTGCCAGCAGTGCTTCTTTTCGTCTTTGTGCAACTAATGAAAAACTGTTTTTT
CDR3aa: CASSASFRLCATNEKLFF

abundance: -
d_gene: -
v_gene: TRBV3-1/TRBV3-2
j_gene: TRBJ1-2
CDR3nt: TGTGCCAGCAGCCAAGATTATAAGGGAACTAGTGGCTACACCTTC
CDR3aa: CASSQDYKGTSGYTF

abundance: -
d_gene: -
v_gene: TRBV3-1/TRBV3-2
j_gene: TRBJ1-6
CDR3nt: TGTGCCAGCAGCCAAGATTTTAGAGATTCACCCCTCCACTTT
CDR3aa: CASSQDFRDSPLHF

abundance: many
d_gene: -
v_gene: TRBV7-2
j_gene: TRBJ2-3
CDR3nt: TGTGCCAGCAGCTTAGTGGTGGGAGTAAACACAGATACGCAGTATTTT
CDR3aa: CASSLVVGVNTDTQYF

abundance: -
d_gene: TRBD1
v_gene: TRBV6-1
j_gene: TRBJ1-4
CDR3nt: TGTGCCAGCAGTGCCCAGGGGGGGACAGGGGTCGAAAAACTGTTTTTT
CDR3aa: CASSAQGGTGVEKLFF

abundance: -
d_gene: -
v_gene: TRBV6-5
j_gene: TRBJ1-1
CDR3nt: TGTGCCAGCAGTTACGCGGCGAGCACTGAAGCTTTCTTT
CDR3aa: CASSYAASTEAFF

abundance: few
d_gene: TRBD2
v_gene: TRBV28
j_gene: TRBJ2-7
CDR3nt: TGTGCCAGCAGTTTGACCCCGGGACTAGCGAAAGAGCAGTACTTC
CDR3aa: CASSLTPGLAKEQYF

abundance: -
d_gene: TRBD1
v_gene: TRBV12-5
j_gene: TRBJ1-5
CDR3nt: TGTGCTAGTGGGCTAACAGGGGTGGGGAAGCCCCAGCATTTT
CDR3aa: CASGLTGVGKPQHF

abundance: once
d_gene: TRBD2
v_gene: TRBV27
j_gene: TRBJ2-3
CDR3nt: TGTGCCAGCAGACCTATGGGACTAGCGGGAGATAACACAGATACGCAGTATTTT
CDR3aa: CASRPMGLAGDNTDTQYF

abundance: -
d_gene: TRBD1
v_gene: TRBV13
j_gene: TRBJ1-1
CDR3nt: TGTGCCAGCAGCTACAACAGGGGAGGAGGCACTGAAGCTTTCTTT
CDR3aa: CASSYNRGGGTEAFF

abundance: -
d_gene: TRBD2
v_gene: TRBV9
j_gene: TRBJ2-3
CDR3nt: TGTGCCAGCAGAGCGACTAGCGGGAGTGCAGATACGCAGTATTTT
CDR3aa: CASRATSGSADTQYF